These T cell receptor beta chains were read from a single sample in a study of Ad26.COV2.S vaccination and SARS-CoV-2 variants. Produced via immunoSEQ multiplex PCR; TCRdb's table is partial and in-frame only. The repertoire holds approximately 400,000 clones, with approximately 84% as singletons. Sample: peripheral blood, taken in a trial of Ad26.COV2.S vaccine versus placebo. The receptor set was obtained from a person aged 18-65 years who received the Ad26.COV2.S COVID-19 vaccine or a placebo. The CDR3 runs from the conserved cysteine through the conserved F or W. D genes are given only for firm matches. Not all rows give a size; the values are once, few, many and, for expanded clones, a class.

D gene: -
V gene: TRBV5-1
J gene: TRBJ2-3
clone size: -
CDR3 protein: CASSSTGSEDTQYF
CDR3 DNA: TGCGCCAGCAGCTCCACAGGGTCGGAAGATACGCAGTATTTT

D gene: TRBD1
V gene: TRBV25-1
J gene: TRBJ2-5
clone size: -
CDR3 protein: CASSAAGGAKETQYF
CDR3 DNA: TGTGCCAGCAGTGCGGCAGGGGGAGCGAAAGAGACCCAGTACTTC

D gene: -
V gene: TRBV15
J gene: TRBJ2-1
clone size: once
CDR3 protein: CATSRDQVASVSSYNEQFF
CDR3 DNA: TGTGCCACCAGCAGAGATCAGGTGGCTAGCGTTAGCTCCTACAATGAGCAGTTCTTC

D gene: TRBD2
V gene: TRBV3-1/TRBV3-2
J gene: TRBJ2-3
clone size: -
CDR3 protein: CASSQDGVLAGGTDTQYF
CDR3 DNA: TGTGCCAGCAGCCAAGATGGTGTATTAGCGGGGGGCACAGATACGCAGTATTTT

D gene: -
V gene: TRBV4-3
J gene: TRBJ1-1
clone size: -
CDR3 protein: CASSQQRDTEAFF
CDR3 DNA: TGCGCCAGCAGCCAGCAAAGGGACACTGAAGCTTTCTTT

D gene: -
V gene: TRBV6-5
J gene: TRBJ2-1
clone size: -
CDR3 protein: CASSYSMARANEQFF
CDR3 DNA: TGTGCCAGCAGTTACTCGATGGCCAGGGCCAATGAGCAGTTCTTC

D gene: TRBD1
V gene: TRBV19
J gene: TRBJ2-3
clone size: -
CDR3 protein: CASRLNTGVSTDTQYF
CDR3 DNA: TGTGCCAGTAGACTAAACACAGGGGTTAGCACAGATACGCAGTATTTT

D gene: -
V gene: TRBV30
J gene: TRBJ1-1
clone size: -
CDR3 protein: CAWSVGWESWMDTEAFF
CDR3 DNA: TGTGCCTGGAGTGTAGGCTGGGAGAGCTGGATGGACACTGAAGCTTTCTTT

D gene: -
V gene: TRBV6-2/TRBV6-3
J gene: TRBJ2-1
clone size: -
CDR3 protein: CASSYRSEGNEQFF
CDR3 DNA: TGTGCCAGCAGTTACCGAAGTGAGGGGAATGAGCAGTTCTTC

D gene: -
V gene: TRBV28
J gene: TRBJ1-4
clone size: -
CDR3 protein: CASSSNEKLFF
CDR3 DNA: TGTGCCAGCAGTTCCAATGAAAAACTGTTTTTT

D gene: TRBD2
V gene: TRBV5-4
J gene: TRBJ2-5
clone size: few
CDR3 protein: CASSLALPGTSGKGTQYF
CDR3 DNA: TGTGCCAGCAGCTTGGCCCTCCCCGGGACTAGCGGGAAGGGGACCCAGTACTTC

D gene: -
V gene: TRBV7-9
J gene: TRBJ1-5
clone size: -
CDR3 protein: CASSPTGGNQPQHF
CDR3 DNA: TGTGCCAGCAGCCCGACTGGGGGCAATCAGCCCCAGCATTTT

D gene: TRBD1
V gene: TRBV28
J gene: TRBJ1-5
clone size: -
CDR3 protein: CASSSPGQAHQPQHF
CDR3 DNA: TGTGCCAGCAGTTCCCCGGGACAGGCGCATCAGCCCCAGCATTTT

D gene: TRBD2
V gene: TRBV2
J gene: TRBJ2-5
clone size: -
CDR3 protein: CASSSSGGRGETQYF
CDR3 DNA: TGTGCCAGCAGTTCTAGCGGGGGGAGGGGAGAGACCCAGTACTTC

D gene: -
V gene: TRBV14
J gene: TRBJ1-2
clone size: -
CDR3 protein: CASSQTANYGYTF
CDR3 DNA: TGTGCCAGCAGCCAGACAGCCAACTATGGCTACACCTTC

D gene: TRBD1
V gene: TRBV6-1
J gene: TRBJ2-2
clone size: -
CDR3 protein: CASSEYRQGARKNTGELFF
CDR3 DNA: TGTGCCAGCAGTGAGTACAGACAGGGGGCACGCAAAAATACCGGGGAGCTGTTTTTT

D gene: TRBD1
V gene: TRBV9
J gene: TRBJ1-1
clone size: -
CDR3 protein: CASSVGQGTRTEAFF
CDR3 DNA: TGTGCCAGCAGCGTAGGACAGGGCACCAGGACTGAAGCTTTCTTT

D gene: -
V gene: TRBV7-2
J gene: TRBJ2-7
clone size: -
CDR3 protein: CASSQTRDKAYEQYF
CDR3 DNA: TGTGCCAGCAGCCAGACCCGGGACAAAGCCTACGAGCAGTACTTC

D gene: -
V gene: TRBV7-2
J gene: TRBJ2-1
clone size: -
CDR3 protein: CASSLDERSYNEQFF
CDR3 DNA: TGTGCCAGCAGCTTAGATGAGCGGTCCTACAATGAGCAGTTCTTC

D gene: TRBD2
V gene: TRBV5-4
J gene: TRBJ2-1
clone size: -
CDR3 protein: CASSLAGGNNEQFF
CDR3 DNA: TGTGCCAGCAGCTTGGCGGGAGGAAATAATGAGCAGTTCTTC

D gene: TRBD2
V gene: TRBV14
J gene: TRBJ2-3
clone size: -
CDR3 protein: CASSHPSGRGTDTQYF
CDR3 DNA: TGTGCCAGCAGCCACCCTAGCGGGAGAGGCACAGATACGCAGTATTTT

D gene: -
V gene: TRBV29-1
J gene: TRBJ2-7
clone size: -
CDR3 protein: CSVVGSSYEQYF
CDR3 DNA: TGCAGCGTTGTGGGCAGTTCCTACGAGCAGTACTTC

D gene: TRBD2
V gene: TRBV5-1
J gene: TRBJ2-3
clone size: -
CDR3 protein: CASSLTAGAGTDTQYF
CDR3 DNA: TGCGCCAGCAGCCTCACAGCGGGGGCGGGCACAGATACGCAGTATTTT

D gene: -
V gene: TRBV18
J gene: TRBJ1-5
clone size: few
CDR3 protein: CASSPAYNQPQHF
CDR3 DNA: TGTGCCAGCTCACCAGCTTACAATCAGCCCCAGCATTTT

D gene: -
V gene: TRBV12-3/TRBV12-4
J gene: TRBJ2-1
clone size: -
CDR3 protein: CASSWTSANEQFF
CDR3 DNA: TGTGCCAGCAGTTGGACTTCCGCCAATGAGCAGTTCTTC

D gene: -
V gene: TRBV6-1
J gene: TRBJ2-3
clone size: -
CDR3 protein: CASSQGIRTGTDTQYF
CDR3 DNA: TGTGCCAGCAGTCAAGGGATACGGACGGGCACAGATACGCAGTATTTT

D gene: -
V gene: TRBV4-3
J gene: TRBJ2-1
clone size: -
CDR3 protein: CASSQEWSPSYNEQFF
CDR3 DNA: TGCGCCAGCAGCCAAGAATGGAGTCCCTCCTACAATGAGCAGTTCTTC

D gene: -
V gene: TRBV2
J gene: TRBJ2-3
clone size: many
CDR3 protein: CASSELGKTDTQYF
CDR3 DNA: TGTGCCAGCAGTGAACTGGGGAAGACAGATACGCAGTATTTT

D gene: -
V gene: TRBV3-1/TRBV3-2
J gene: TRBJ1-5
clone size: -
CDR3 protein: CASSQAINSNQPQHF
CDR3 DNA: TGTGCCAGCAGCCAAGCCATAAATAGCAATCAGCCCCAGCATTTT

D gene: -
V gene: TRBV4-3
J gene: TRBJ2-7
clone size: -
CDR3 protein: CASSQDRRTYEQYF
CDR3 DNA: TGCGCCAGCAGCCAAGATCGAAGGACCTACGAGCAGTACTTC

D gene: TRBD1
V gene: TRBV18
J gene: TRBJ1-2
clone size: -
CDR3 protein: CASSPFDRDGYTF
CDR3 DNA: TGTGCCAGCTCACCCTTCGACAGGGATGGCTACACCTTC

D gene: -
V gene: TRBV6-5
J gene: TRBJ1-5
clone size: -
CDR3 protein: CASSLGREFYQPQHF
CDR3 DNA: TGTGCCAGCAGTTTGGGCAGGGAATTTTATCAGCCCCAGCATTTT

D gene: -
V gene: TRBV7-8
J gene: TRBJ2-2
clone size: once
CDR3 protein: CASSWAHPNTGELFF
CDR3 DNA: TGTGCCAGCAGCTGGGCACACCCGAACACCGGGGAGCTGTTTTTT

D gene: -
V gene: TRBV12-3/TRBV12-4
J gene: TRBJ1-1
clone size: -
CDR3 protein: CASKFRGGTEAFF
CDR3 DNA: TGTGCCAGCAAGTTTAGGGGTGGGACTGAAGCTTTCTTT

D gene: -
V gene: TRBV28
J gene: TRBJ2-2
clone size: -
CDR3 protein: CASSFRATGELFF
CDR3 DNA: TGTGCCAGCAGTTTCAGGGCCACCGGGGAGCTGTTTTTT

D gene: -
V gene: TRBV28
J gene: TRBJ1-2
clone size: -
CDR3 protein: CASSSWRNYGYTF
CDR3 DNA: TGTGCCAGCAGTTCTTGGCGAAACTATGGCTACACCTTC

D gene: TRBD1
V gene: TRBV27
J gene: TRBJ2-2
clone size: -
CDR3 protein: CASSPQGWVGELFF
CDR3 DNA: TGTGCCAGCAGTCCACAGGGGTGGGTGGGGGAGCTGTTTTTT

D gene: TRBD2
V gene: TRBV19
J gene: TRBJ2-1
clone size: -
CDR3 protein: CASRPWVAGGKSSYNEQFF
CDR3 DNA: TGTGCCAGTAGACCCTGGGTAGCGGGAGGGAAGAGCTCCTACAATGAGCAGTTCTTC

D gene: TRBD1
V gene: TRBV3-1/TRBV3-2
J gene: TRBJ1-1
clone size: -
CDR3 protein: CASSIQTDRVYTEAFF
CDR3 DNA: TGTGCCAGCAGCATTCAAACGGACAGGGTGTACACTGAAGCTTTCTTT

D gene: TRBD1
V gene: TRBV3-1/TRBV3-2
J gene: TRBJ1-1
clone size: -
CDR3 protein: CASSPWDRNTEAFF
CDR3 DNA: TGTGCCAGCAGCCCCTGGGACAGGAACACTGAAGCTTTCTTT

D gene: -
V gene: TRBV3-1/TRBV3-2
J gene: TRBJ2-6
clone size: -
CDR3 protein: CASSQGEGEVNHSGANVLTF
CDR3 DNA: TGTGCCAGCAGCCAAGGAGAGGGGGAGGTAAACCACTCTGGGGCCAACGTCCTGACTTTC

D gene: -
V gene: TRBV12-3/TRBV12-4
J gene: TRBJ2-5
clone size: -
CDR3 protein: CASKYGATETQYF
CDR3 DNA: TGTGCCAGCAAATACGGGGCTACAGAGACCCAGTACTTC

D gene: -
V gene: TRBV15
J gene: TRBJ2-3
clone size: -
CDR3 protein: CATSRDRRRDTQYF
CDR3 DNA: TGTGCCACCAGCAGAGACCGGCGGAGAGATACGCAGTATTTT

D gene: -
V gene: TRBV9
J gene: TRBJ1-2
clone size: -
CDR3 protein: CASSDLQRPGDGYTF
CDR3 DNA: TGTGCCAGCAGCGACTTACAGAGACCGGGAGATGGCTACACCTTC

D gene: -
V gene: TRBV20-1
J gene: TRBJ1-1
clone size: -
CDR3 protein: CSARPNTEAFF
CDR3 DNA: TGCAGTGCTAGACCAAACACTGAAGCTTTCTTT

D gene: -
V gene: TRBV18
J gene: TRBJ1-2
clone size: -
CDR3 protein: CASSPPGSPYNYGYTF
CDR3 DNA: TGTGCCAGCTCACCACCGGGGAGCCCCTACAACTATGGCTACACCTTC

D gene: -
V gene: TRBV7-5
J gene: TRBJ1-1
clone size: -
CDR3 protein: CARSCRQGWNTEAFF
CDR3 DNA: TGTGCCAGAAGCTGCCGACAGGGCTGGAACACTGAAGCTTTCTTT

D gene: -
V gene: TRBV18
J gene: TRBJ1-2
clone size: -
CDR3 protein: CASSPPGPVYGYTF
CDR3 DNA: TGTGCCAGCTCACCGCCGGGACCGGTTTATGGCTACACCTTC

D gene: -
V gene: TRBV6-2/TRBV6-3
J gene: TRBJ2-7
clone size: -
CDR3 protein: CASSYSRLATYEQYF
CDR3 DNA: TGTGCCAGCAGTTACTCCAGACTGGCGACCTACGAGCAGTACTTC

D gene: TRBD2
V gene: TRBV3-1/TRBV3-2
J gene: TRBJ2-1
clone size: -
CDR3 protein: CASSQLAGDEQFF
CDR3 DNA: TGTGCCAGCAGCCAGTTAGCGGGGGATGAGCAGTTCTTC

D gene: TRBD2
V gene: TRBV3-1/TRBV3-2
J gene: TRBJ2-7
clone size: -
CDR3 protein: CASRPTSGGPTYEQYF
CDR3 DNA: TGTGCCAGCAGACCCACTAGCGGGGGCCCCACCTACGAGCAGTACTTC

D gene: -
V gene: TRBV9
J gene: TRBJ2-1
clone size: -
CDR3 protein: CASSLGGFQSYNEQFF
CDR3 DNA: TGTGCCAGCAGCCTCGGTGGGTTTCAATCCTACAATGAGCAGTTCTTC

D gene: TRBD1
V gene: TRBV6-2/TRBV6-3
J gene: TRBJ2-7
clone size: few
CDR3 protein: CASSYSRFSHGQGATYEQYF
CDR3 DNA: TGTGCCAGCAGTTACTCGCGGTTTTCACATGGACAGGGGGCTACCTACGAGCAGTACTTC

D gene: -
V gene: TRBV7-8
J gene: TRBJ1-5
clone size: few
CDR3 protein: CASSLGTGFNQPQHF
CDR3 DNA: TGTGCCAGCAGCTTAGGTACAGGGTTCAATCAGCCCCAGCATTTT

D gene: TRBD1
V gene: TRBV5-1
J gene: TRBJ2-7
clone size: -
CDR3 protein: CASSIRQGPSPYEQYF
CDR3 DNA: TGCGCCAGCAGCATACGACAGGGTCCCAGTCCCTACGAGCAGTACTTC

D gene: -
V gene: TRBV7-9
J gene: TRBJ1-6
clone size: -
CDR3 protein: CASSLALGNSKNSPLHF
CDR3 DNA: TGTGCCAGCAGCTTAGCGCTTGGTAACAGTAAGAATTCACCCCTCCACTTT

D gene: TRBD2
V gene: TRBV9
J gene: TRBJ2-3
clone size: -
CDR3 protein: CASSSSGGASTDTQYF
CDR3 DNA: TGTGCCAGCAGCTCTAGCGGGGGGGCTAGCACAGATACGCAGTATTTT

D gene: -
V gene: TRBV6-2/TRBV6-3
J gene: TRBJ1-2
clone size: -
CDR3 protein: CASSTGQFYGYTF
CDR3 DNA: TGTGCCAGCAGTACGGGACAATTCTATGGCTACACCTTC

D gene: -
V gene: TRBV10-3
J gene: TRBJ1-1
clone size: -
CDR3 protein: CAISTDTEAFF
CDR3 DNA: TGTGCCATCAGTACCGACACTGAAGCTTTCTTT

D gene: TRBD1
V gene: TRBV18
J gene: TRBJ2-5
clone size: few
CDR3 protein: CASSLRQGQETQYF
CDR3 DNA: TGTGCCAGCTCCTTAAGACAGGGACAAGAGACCCAGTACTTC